The clone carrying this T cell receptor (beta chain) occurred many times. The record originates from a study of neurological immune-mediated disorders. MiXCR, applied by TCRdb to the 5' RACE reads, yields one record per CDR3 protein. The sample includes tens of thousands of distinct CDR3 sequences, around 5.2% of them seen just once. Sequenced input: PBMCs. This sequence was found in a man aged 18 to 29 with multiple sclerosis.

This CDR3 reads CSARDRGTQYF. The DNA for the CDR3 is TGCAGTGCTAGAGATAGGGGTACGCAGTATTTT. This chain connects TRBV20-1 to TRBJ2-3; possible D gene TRBD1, 5 bases. Germline CDR1 is DFQATT and CDR2 is SNEGSKA (reference sequence). The CDR3 runs 11 residues. Trimming left V 0 bases short and J 8 bases short, with 6 bases between.